This T cell receptor beta chain derives from a study of T-cell memory formation after mild COVID-19. This clonotype has a handful of counts. TCRdb itself ran the 5' RACE reads through MiXCR, one entry per CDR3 protein. Among approximately 300,000 distinct CDR3 sequences listed, about 15% were seen once. V was trimmed by 5 bases and J by 1 base, leaving 11 bases between them. Germline V gene sequence: CDR1 SGHTA, CDR2 FQGNSA. This CDR3 has 14 amino acids. The chain links TRBV7-2 to TRBJ1-1; D perhaps matches TRBD1 (5 bases). Sequencing was carried out using PBMCs or a T cell subset sorted from them (not recorded which). This clonotype was obtained from a man younger than 30 who had mild COVID-19 (a few samples of this study predate the infection). Cell type and time point are not known. DNA of the CDR3: TGTGCCAGCAGCCCGGGGGGTAGGAACACTGAAGCTTTCTTT. Protein sequence: CASSPGGRNTEAFF.